This T cell receptor beta chain was identified in a study of blood T cell repertoires in COVID-19. Across the study: Each recovered donor of Cohort 3 presented with two negative PCRs, clearance, or symptom resolution.

The J segment lost 4 bases and the V segment lost 3 bases, leaving 4 bases of the junction unmatched. The CDR3 runs 16 residues. The germline CDR1 and CDR2 sequences are SSHAT and FNYEAQ (reference sequence). Those enrolled, adults aged 18 to 89 years, came from some 23 US areas. Original methodology: Nucleated cell number was recorded as an estimate derived from reference gene primer amplification. Clones were read by immunoSEQ multiplex PCR, and TCRdb kept only the in-frame ones, dropping some. V and J calls plus clone size are reproduced from that table; the DNA served to infer D and trimming. The data show under 200,000 clones, with about 85% seen just once and 20% to 25% held by the top ten.

Source material: PBMCs or T cells enriched from blood (not recorded which). The chain recombines TRBV7-7 with TRBJ2-3; 13 bases align to TRBD2. The origin of this receptor is a woman in her 40s in a cohort exposed to, infected with or recovered from COVID-19 (not recorded which). The CDR3 DNA reads as TGTGCCAGCAGCTTTGGACTAGCGGGAGTGGCAGATACGCAGTATTTT. Translation: CASSFGLAGVADTQYF.